Each of the 8 T cell receptor beta chains below was sequenced from the same sample in a study of T cells in Graves' hyperthyroidism and ophthalmopathy (dated by TCRdb to between 2018 and 2021). The library was built by means of multiplex PCR. Sequencer: Illumina HiSeq 2000. The TCR beta CDR3 regions were amplified from RNA transcripts. For the first round of RT-PCR on the TCR CDR3, the HTBI primer set was used together with the Qiagen OneStep RT-PCR kit. TCRdb took the public reads, trimmed them with fastp at Q25, ran MiXCR for clone calling and kept in-frame beta chains. Rows with one shared CDR3 protein collapse into an entry with the most common genes and DNA. In all, the sample holds under 400,000 distinct CDR3 sequences, and roughly 21% of those were seen once. Over 40% of the sample rests with the top ten. The material sequenced was blood. Source of these receptors: a woman aged 50 to 60 with Graves' hyperthyroidism.

The chain employs TRBV5-4 and TRBJ1-1; the D gene is possibly TRBD1 (6 bases). V dropped 4 bases and J dropped 1 base, with 14 bases sitting between them. Germline V gene data show CDR1 as SGHNT and CDR2 as YYREEE (reference sequence). The CDR3 consists of 15 residues. CDR3 nucleotide sequence: TGTGCCAGCAGCGCGGCGGTAGGGGGGAACACTGAAGCTTTCTTT. Its protein product is CASSAAVGGNTEAFF.

This clonotype has only a few counts. The chain combines TRBV7-3 with TRBJ2-1; D uncertain. This CDR3 has 14 amino acids. Germline values: CDR1 SGHTA, CDR2 FQGTGA. Trimming removed 2 bases at V and 6 bases at J, with 11 bases between. The DNA for the CDR3 is TGTGCCAGCAGCTTAGGGCAGAGGCGCAATGAGCAGTTCTTC. Its translation is CASSLGQRRNEQFF.

This clonotype was found many times. The chain is built from TRBV2 and TRBJ2-1; 14 nucleotides agree with TRBD2. V lost 9 bases and J lost 6; bases outside the gene matches: 4. Looked up from germline, CDR1 is SNHLY and CDR2 is FYNNEI. There are 14 residues in the CDR3. CDR3 sequence (DNA): TGTGCCAGTAAGACTAGCGGGAGGGTCAATGAGCAGTTCTTC. It codes for CASKTSGRVNEQFF.

This clonotype was recorded a few times. The chain has TRBV4-1 and TRBJ1-1, with D maybe TRBD1 (6 bases). The germline gives CDR1 MGHRA, CDR2 YSYEKL. V lost 8 bases and J lost 0, with 13 bases in between. The CDR3 loop spans 14 amino acids. The CDR3 sequence: CASGPGTLNTEAFF. The CDR3 bases are TGCGCCAGCGGACCTGGGACATTGAACACTGAAGCTTTCTTT.

This clonotype appeared many times. The gene calls are TRBV12-3 or TRBV12-4 and TRBJ2-2; D is possibly TRBD2 (6 bases). CDR3 length: 15 amino acids. Trimming took 7 bases from V and 1 from J, leaving 13 bases between them. CDR3 nucleotides: TGTGCCAGCAAAAAGGACTACCGGAACACCGGGGAGCTGTTTTTT. It yields the protein CASKKDYRNTGELFF.

This clonotype has at least ten counts. The chain couples TRBV5-1 to TRBJ2-7; perhaps TRBD1 as D (6 bases). Germline loops: CDR1 SGHRS, CDR2 YFSETQ. This CDR3 region has 13 residues. V was shortened by 4 bases and J by 3 bases, with 11 bases between the two germline ends. CDR3 loop: CASSMDSLYEQYF. CDR3 in DNA: TGCGCCAGCAGCATGGACAGCCTCTACGAGCAGTACTTC.

This clonotype came up many times. The chain joins TRBV12-3 or TRBV12-4 to TRBJ1-5; no clear D. V dropped 5 bases and J dropped 0 bases, with 14 bases sitting between them. This CDR3 has 16 residues. Here the CDR3 reads CASSGWPEYSNQPQHF. In nucleotides, the CDR3 is TGTGCCAGCAGTGGGTGGCCGGAGTATAGCAATCAGCCCCAGCATTTT.

This clonotype has at least ten counts. The chain has TRBV5-1 and TRBJ2-2; D gene uncertain. The V and J ends lost 1 base and 7 bases respectively, with 11 bases between them. Germline loops: CDR1 SGHRS, CDR2 YFSETQ. This CDR3 region has 14 residues. The CDR3 DNA follows: TGCGCCAGCAGCTTGATCGTAACCGGCGGGGAGCTGTTTTTT. The encoded protein is CASSLIVTGGELFF.